This T cell receptor (beta chain) was captured in a study of Ad26.COV2.S vaccination and SARS-CoV-2 variants. Study at large: Administration of Ad26.COV2.S was intramuscular, either once or twice 56 days apart.

TCRdb's table, derived via immunoSEQ multiplex PCR, lists solely in-frame clones and lacks some. The repertoire holds about half a million clones, with 80% to 90% as singletons. Looked up from germline, CDR1 is LNHNV and CDR2 is YYDKDF (reference sequence). The CDR3 consists of 16 residues. The junction had 8 bases not matched to a gene; V was cut back by 5 bases and J by 3 bases. As for treatment: 15 to 20 received Ad26.COV2.S at low or high dose, single or two shots; roughly five received placebo; per-sample allocation not given. It was on day 63 after the first vaccine or placebo injection that samples were taken.

The sequence was collected from a person aged 18-60 years who received the Ad26.COV2.S COVID-19 vaccine or a placebo. The specimen was peripheral blood, collected in a trial of Ad26.COV2.S vaccine versus placebo. The V gene is TRBV15, the J gene TRBJ1-5; TRBD1 aligns across 9 bases. The CDR3 protein is CATSGTGQGDNQPQHF. The CDR3 DNA reads as TGTGCCACCAGCGGAACGGGACAGGGCGACAATCAGCCCCAGCATTTT. Using reference TRBV15 and TRBJ1-5 for the parts outside the CDR3, the full variable domain is DAMVIQNPRYQVTQFGKPVTLSCSQTLNHNVMYWYQQKSSQAPKLLFHYYDKDFNNEADTPDNFQSRRPNTSFCFLDIRSPGLGDTAMYLCATSGTGQGDNQPQHFGDGTRLSIL.